The next 30 T cell receptor beta chains were all read from a single sample in a study of blood T cell repertoires in COVID-19. The protocol was immunoSEQ multiplex PCR, while the TCRdb copy is restricted to in-frame clones and leaves out a portion. The table has approximately 76,000 clones, around 83% seen once; the top ten hold roughly 35%. Input material: peripheral blood. The origin of the receptors is a woman of 80 years or more with active or convalescent COVID-19.

This clone turned up a few times. The V and J genes are TRBV10-2 and TRBJ1-1; no clear D. V lost 7 bases to trimming and J lost 1 base, with 10 bases between them. The CDR3 has 13 residues. CDR1 WSHSY and CDR2 SAAADI come from the germline V gene. This CDR3 is CASIRNQNTEAFF. Written as DNA, the CDR3 is TGCGCCAGCATTAGAAATCAGAACACTGAAGCTTTCTTT.

The chain links TRBV6-2 or TRBV6-3 to TRBJ1-1; D not certain. Germline CDR1 is MNHEY and CDR2 is SVGEGT. V lost 2 bases and J lost 0, with 16 bases in between. The CDR3 loop spans 17 amino acids. This chain's CDR3 is CASSYAADANLNTEAFF. The CDR3 DNA is TGTGCCAGCAGTTACGCGGCAGATGCTAACCTGAACACTGAAGCTTTCTTT.

This chain uses TRBV7-2 with TRBJ2-7; 9 bases match TRBD1. Germline assignment: CDR1 SGHTA and CDR2 FQGNSA. Germline trimming cut 7 bases from V and 3 bases from J; bases unmatched to any gene: 7. The CDR3 loop spans 14 amino acids. CDR3 nucleotides: TGTGCCAGCAACCACAGGGGGCCCAACTACGAGCAGTACTTC. Its translation: CASNHRGPNYEQYF.

The rearrangement uses TRBV5-1 and TRBJ1-1; the match to TRBD1 covers 7 bases. J lost 4 bases, V lost 2 bases, and 8 bases had no gene match. This CDR3 spans 15 amino acids. CDR1 and CDR2 (germline): SGHRS, YFSETQ. The CDR3 coding sequence is TGCGCCAGCAGCTTAGGACAGGTCCGTGGCACTGAAGCTTTCTTT. Translated, it gives CASSLGQVRGTEAFF.

Notes on this clone: The germline gene is not matched at one end of the junction; a read error may be the cause. V and J are TRBV14 and TRBJ2-7, with 8 positions matching TRBD1. The CDR3 loop spans 12 amino acids. Germline-derived CDR1 and CDR2 are SGHDN and FVKESK. In DNA form, the CDR3 reads TGTGCCAGCAGCCAGCACACGGGACAGGCTTTTTTC. Translation: CASSQHTGQAFF.

This rearrangement joins TRBV11-2 to TRBJ1-2, with a possible D match to TRBD1 (6 bases). Looked up from germline, CDR1 is SGHAT and CDR2 is FQNNGV. This CDR3 is built from 15 residues. V dropped 4 bases and J dropped 4 bases, with 16 bases sitting between them. This CDR3 reads CASSSPGDYGYGYTF. The CDR3, as DNA: TGTGCCAGCAGCTCCCCAGGGGATTACGGCTATGGCTACACCTTC.

The chain has TRBV15 and TRBJ2-1; D possibly corresponds to TRBD1 (5 bases). This CDR3 has 16 residues. Germline V gene sequence: CDR1 LNHNV, CDR2 YYDKDF (reference sequence). V was shortened by 0 bases and J by 2 bases, with 11 bases between the two germline ends. CDR3 in amino acids: CATSRDSQDPYNEQFF. CDR3 nucleotides: TGTGCCACCAGCAGAGATTCACAGGACCCCTACAATGAGCAGTTCTTC.

This clone was observed once. The genes are TRBV5-4 and TRBJ2-3; 9 bases align to TRBD2. This CDR3 has 16 residues. CDR1 and CDR2 (germline): SGHNT, YYREEE (reference sequence). The ends lost 2 bases at V and 5 bases at J; junction bases unmatched: 9. CDR3 residues: CASSLGGGALRDTQYF. DNA for the CDR3: TGTGCCAGCAGCTTAGGCGGGGGGGCCTTAAGAGATACGCAGTATTTT.

The J gene is TRBJ2-3, the V gene TRBV19; TRBD1 aligns across 10 bases. CDR1 is LNHDA, CDR2 SQIVND, per germline (reference sequence). The CDR3 covers 17 residues. The ends lost 4 bases at V and 0 bases at J; junction bases unmatched: 7. The CDR3 nucleotides read TGTGCCAGTAGTAACCGGGACAGGGGCCCTAGCACAGATACGCAGTATTTT. It specifies CASSNRDRGPSTDTQYF.

V is TRBV25-1 and J is TRBJ1-2; D ambiguous. V lost 9 bases, J lost 4 bases, and 12 bases lay in between. CDR1 and CDR2 from the germline V gene are MGHDK and SYGVNS. This CDR3 comprises 12 residues. The CDR3 sequence is CASQVNGYGYTF. CDR3 nucleotide sequence: TGTGCCAGTCAGGTGAATGGCTATGGCTACACCTTC.

This sequence joins TRBV2 and TRBJ1-5; D perhaps matches TRBD1 (5 bases). Trimming pared 1 base from V and 7 bases from J, leaving 8 bases between. From germline, CDR1 is SNHLY and CDR2 FYNNEI. This CDR3 is built from 13 residues. The CDR3 sequence: CASSEGQGQPQHF. The CDR3 bases are TGTGCCAGCAGTGAAGGGCAGGGCCAGCCCCAGCATTTT.

This clone was recorded only once. The genes are TRBV7-9 and TRBJ1-4, with no clear D. The germline V gene has CDR1 SEHNR and CDR2 FQNEAQ (reference sequence). V was clipped by 8 bases and J by 3 bases, with 10 bases between them. This CDR3 has 13 amino acids. The CDR3 nucleotides read TGTGCCAGCGCACGGGAGGCTAATGAAAAACTGTTTTTT. Its protein is CASAREANEKLFF.

V usage is TRBV15 and J usage is TRBJ1-2, with D tentatively TRBD1 (6 bases). V lost 5 bases and J lost 4, with 17 bases in between. Per the germline V gene, CDR1 is LNHNV and CDR2 is YYDKDF (reference sequence). There are 15 residues in the CDR3. The CDR3 is CATSLDGGAGYGYTF. The CDR3 bases are TGTGCCACCAGCTTAGATGGGGGGGCTGGCTATGGCTACACCTTC.

The rearrangement links TRBV7-7 to TRBJ2-3, with a possible D match to TRBD1 (6 bases). V lost 5 bases and J lost 6, with 15 bases in between. The CDR3 covers 14 residues. Looked up from germline, CDR1 is SSHAT and CDR2 is FNYEAQ (reference sequence). The CDR3 DNA reads as TGTGCCAGCAGCCAGGGGACAAGTGGCGATACGCAGTATTTT. Its protein is CASSQGTSGDTQYF. Combining the CDR3 with reference TRBV7-7 and TRBJ2-3 gives the whole variable domain GAGVSQSPRYKVTKRGQDVTLRCDPISSHATLYWYQQALGQGPEFLTYFNYEAQPDKSGLPSDRFSAERPEGSISTLTIQRTEQRDSAMYRCASSQGTSGDTQYFGPGTRLTVL.

CDR3 coding DNA: TGCGCCAGCAGTAGGCGGCGGAAACTAGCGGGGGACGGGCATGAGCAGTTCTTC. Amino acids: CASSRRRKLAGDGHEQFF. V gene TRBV5-1 combines with J gene TRBJ2-1, with 11 bases lining up with TRBD2. CDR1 and CDR2 (germline): SGHRS, YFSETQ. The CDR3 runs 18 residues. The J segment lost 8 bases and the V segment lost 5 bases, leaving 18 bases of the junction unmatched.

The V and J genes are TRBV14 and TRBJ2-5, with a weak D call TRBD2 (5 bases). V lost 1 base to trimming and J lost 1 base, with 7 bases between them. The CDR3 has 14 residues. Germline CDR1 and CDR2: SGHDN and FVKESK. CDR3 sequence: CASSQVGSQETQYF. CDR3 nucleotides: TGTGCCAGCAGCCAAGTAGGGAGCCAAGAGACCCAGTACTTC.

The chain has TRBV5-1 and TRBJ2-7; 9 bases map to TRBD2. The ends lost 5 bases at V and 5 bases at J; junction bases unmatched: 14. This CDR3 spans 16 amino acids. Germline CDR1 is SGHRS and CDR2 is YFSETQ. The CDR3 sequence is CASSGLAGTLVDEQYF. The CDR3, as DNA: TGCGCCAGCAGTGGGCTAGCGGGGACGCTTGTCGACGAGCAGTACTTC.

The chain is built from TRBV15 and TRBJ1-5; 7 nucleotides line up with TRBD1. CDR1 is LNHNV, CDR2 YYDKDF, per germline (reference sequence). The CDR3 runs to 17 residues. With 3 bases clipped from V and 5 bases from J, the junction kept 13 bases outside the gene matches. Here the CDR3 reads CATSRQHSGQIHQPQHF. CDR3 sequence (DNA): TGTGCCACCAGCAGGCAACATTCGGGACAGATACATCAGCCCCAGCATTTT.

V gene TRBV10-2 combines with J gene TRBJ1-5; weak D call: TRBD1 (5 bases). The CDR3 is 13 amino acids. Trimming shortened V by 6 bases and J by 7 bases, and 13 bases separated the two germline ends. Germline V gene lookup returns CDR1 WSHSY and CDR2 SAAADI. The CDR3, as DNA: TGCGCCAGCAGCTCTCCGGGGGGGCAGCCCCAGCATTTT. Its translation: CASSSPGGQPQHF.

The V call is TRBV3-1 (or the pseudogene TRBV3-2), the J call TRBJ1-6, with D tentatively TRBD1 (5 bases). CDR1 is LGHDT, CDR2 YNNKEL, per germline (reference sequence). V shed 1 base and J shed 1 base, with 11 bases lying between them. The CDR3 runs to 17 residues. The CDR3 is CASSQGGGASYNSPLHF. In nucleotides, the CDR3 is TGTGCCAGCAGCCAAGGGGGAGGGGCGTCCTATAATTCACCCCTCCACTTT.

The V and J genes are TRBV5-6 and TRBJ1-2; 8 bases are shared with TRBD1. Trimming removed 0 bases from V and 2 bases from J; junction bases left unmatched: 9. There are 17 residues in the CDR3. Per the germline V gene, CDR1 is SGHDT and CDR2 is YYEEEE. The CDR3 protein is CASSLASKRQGNYGYTF. CDR3 sequence (DNA): TGTGCCAGCAGCTTGGCCTCGAAGAGACAGGGGAACTATGGCTACACCTTC.

This chain links TRBV2 with TRBJ2-7; 9 nucleotides line up with TRBD2. Per the germline V gene, CDR1 is SNHLY and CDR2 is FYNNEI. The V gene end was trimmed by 0 bases and the J gene end by 1 base; junction bases not matched to a gene: 16. The CDR3 contains 20 residues. CDR3 region: CASSEALASGVGPKSYEQYF. The CDR3 coding sequence is TGTGCCAGCAGTGAAGCGCTGGCTAGCGGGGTGGGCCCTAAATCCTACGAGCAGTACTTC.

The rearrangement uses TRBV7-2 and TRBJ2-5; the match to TRBD2 covers 9 bases. J lost 4 bases, V lost 5 bases, and 5 bases had no gene match. CDR3 length: 14 amino acids. The germline V gene has CDR1 SGHTA and CDR2 FQGNSA. CDR3 in amino acids: CASSGGGARETQYF. CDR3 nucleotide sequence: TGTGCCAGCAGCGGCGGGGGGGCCCGAGAGACCCAGTACTTC.

This chain joins TRBV7-2 and TRBJ2-3, with D perhaps matching TRBD1 (6 bases). CDR1 and CDR2 from the germline V gene are SGHTA and FQGNSA. The germline V and J ends were trimmed by 1 base and 8 bases, with 19 bases remaining between them. The CDR3 runs to 16 residues. This CDR3 reads CASSLEVGRGEGTQYF. The CDR3, as DNA: TGTGCCAGCAGCTTAGAGGTGGGCAGGGGTGAAGGTACGCAGTATTTT.

This CDR3 is CATSRGAGWNTEAFF. The CDR3, as DNA: TGTGCCACCAGCAGAGGAGCAGGGTGGAACACTGAAGCTTTCTTT. J is TRBJ1-1 and V is TRBV15; a weak D match, TRBD1 (5 bases). Between the trimmed V and J ends, which lost 1 base and 1 base, there was a span of 10 bases. CDR1 is LNHNV and CDR2 is YYDKDF in the germline V gene (reference sequence). The CDR3 runs 15 residues.

The V gene is TRBV9, the J gene TRBJ2-2; 7 nucleotides align to TRBD1. With 0 bases clipped from V and 6 bases from J, the junction kept 2 bases outside the gene matches. From germline, CDR1 is SGDLS and CDR2 YYNGEE. The CDR3 runs 14 residues. This CDR3 reads CASSVAGQSGELFF. DNA of the CDR3: TGTGCCAGCAGCGTAGCGGGACAGTCCGGGGAGCTGTTTTTT.

The chain links TRBV5-5 to TRBJ1-5; TRBD1 is a possible D gene (6 bases). V lost 0 bases, J lost 9 bases, and 13 bases lay in between. The CDR3 has 14 residues. Germline CDR1 and CDR2: SGHKS and YYEKEE (reference sequence). The CDR3 region is CASSLGGGGRPQHF. The CDR3 bases are TGTGCCAGCAGCTTGGGCGGCGGGGGGCGGCCCCAGCATTTT.

This chain links TRBV10-3 with TRBJ2-2; 7 nucleotides match TRBD1. Per germline, CDR1 ENHRY and CDR2 SYGVKD. The V gene end was trimmed by 2 bases and the J gene end by 2 bases; junction bases not matched to a gene: 2. The CDR3 is 15 residues long. The CDR3 reads CAISEGTVNTGELFF. Written as DNA, the CDR3 is TGTGCCATCAGTGAGGGGACAGTAAACACCGGGGAGCTGTTTTTT.

The V gene is TRBV7-2, the J gene TRBJ1-1; D perhaps matches TRBD1 (6 bases). The germline CDR1 and CDR2 sequences are SGHTA and FQGNSA. V lost 5 bases to trimming and J lost 1 base, with 20 bases between them. The length of the CDR3 is 17 residues. The CDR3 bases are TGTGCCAGCAGCCTCCCTGGAGGGGGAGGGCCGAACACTGAAGCTTTCTTT. Protein: CASSLPGGGGPNTEAFF.

The V gene is TRBV5-4, the J gene TRBJ1-2; D is undetermined. Deletions cut 1 base from V and 8 bases from J, with 9 bases between. The CDR3 consists of 12 residues. Germline loops: CDR1 SGHNT, CDR2 YYREEE (reference sequence). The CDR3 protein is CASSLLREGYTF. In DNA form, the CDR3 reads TGTGCCAGCAGCTTGTTGAGGGAGGGCTACACCTTC.